The sequence of this T cell receptor (beta chain) was determined in a study of T cell responses to AZD1222 COVID-19 vaccine. At the level of the study: Second-dose recipients at about 4 or about 12 weeks were treated as one pooled group. Study findings and constraints: Baseline testing showed seropositivity in only six or seven AZD1222 recipients. In the spike-specific TCR repertoire, nearly half reportedly target unmutated variant regions.

This clone has a single count. Antigen specificity is unknown. The CDR3 runs to 13 residues. The germline V and J ends were trimmed by 3 bases and 6 bases, with 15 bases remaining between them. Per germline, CDR1 DFQATT and CDR2 SNEGSKA (reference sequence). Data came from immunoSEQ multiplex PCR; TCRdb stores just in-frame clones and leaves some out. The sample has 100,000 to 150,000 clones, about nine tenths seen once. This material consisted of peripheral blood, taken on day 0 of AZD1222 vaccination. The sequence was obtained from an adult in good health. The V gene is TRBV20-1, the J gene TRBJ2-7; D is unclear. The CDR3 is CSASRDYPGEQYF. CDR3 nucleotide sequence: TGCAGTGCTAGTCGAGATTATCCGGGCGAGCAGTACTTC.